This TCR beta chain derives from a study of blood T cell repertoires in COVID-19. Study in general: Whether acute or convalescent, the COVID-19 samples came from the United States, Italy and Spain. PBMCs, B-cell-depleted T cells, or T cells were the source of the cDNA or gDNA that made up the material.

As originally analysed: Amplification from reference gene primers served as the basis for estimated nucleated cell counts. The data were produced by immunoSEQ multiplex PCR, yet TCRdb's version contains in-frame clones alone and is incomplete. V, J and clone size are taken as reported in that table, and D and trimming were inferred from the DNA itself. The sample has a few hundred thousand clones; approximately 80% are singletons. This CDR3 has 15 residues. V gave up 5 bases and J gave up 1 base; unmatched junction bases: 5. Germline assignment: CDR1 LNHDA and CDR2 SQIVND (reference sequence). The receptor was derived from a woman aged 80 or over with acute or convalescent COVID-19. The chain is built from TRBV19 and TRBJ1-5; 7 bases are a match to TRBD1. Input material: peripheral blood. Here the CDR3 reads CASSSDRKSNQPQHF. The CDR3 region has the DNA TGTGCCAGTAGTTCGGACAGGAAAAGCAATCAGCCCCAGCATTTT.